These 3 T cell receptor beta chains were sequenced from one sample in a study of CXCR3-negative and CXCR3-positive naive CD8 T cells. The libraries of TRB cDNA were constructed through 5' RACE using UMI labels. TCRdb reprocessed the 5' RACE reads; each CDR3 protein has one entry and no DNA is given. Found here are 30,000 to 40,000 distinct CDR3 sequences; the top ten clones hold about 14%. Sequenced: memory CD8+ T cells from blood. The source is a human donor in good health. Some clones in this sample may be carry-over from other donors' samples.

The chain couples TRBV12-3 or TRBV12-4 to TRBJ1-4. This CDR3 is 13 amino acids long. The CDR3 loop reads CASSPSTGEKLFF.

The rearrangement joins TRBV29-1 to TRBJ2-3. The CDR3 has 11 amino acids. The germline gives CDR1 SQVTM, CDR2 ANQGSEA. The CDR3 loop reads CSVFEEDTQYF.

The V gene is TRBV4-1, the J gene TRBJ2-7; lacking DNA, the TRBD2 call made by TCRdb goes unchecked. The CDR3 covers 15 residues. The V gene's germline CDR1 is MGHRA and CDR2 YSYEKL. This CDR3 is CASSQDLAGRYEQYF.